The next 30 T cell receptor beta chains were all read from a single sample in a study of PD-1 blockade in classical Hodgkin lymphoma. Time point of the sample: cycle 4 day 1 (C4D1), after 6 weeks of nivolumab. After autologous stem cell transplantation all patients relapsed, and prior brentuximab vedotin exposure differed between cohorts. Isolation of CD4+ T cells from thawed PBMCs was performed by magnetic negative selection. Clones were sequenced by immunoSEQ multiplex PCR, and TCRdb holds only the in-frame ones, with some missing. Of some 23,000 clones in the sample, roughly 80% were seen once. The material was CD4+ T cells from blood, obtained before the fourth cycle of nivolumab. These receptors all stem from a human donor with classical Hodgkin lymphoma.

Here the CDR3 DNA reads TGTGCCAGTAGTGGACAGCTGAACACTGAAGCTTTCTTT. Amino acid sequence: CASSGQLNTEAFF. The chain carries TRBV19 and TRBJ1-1; TRBD1 is a possible D gene (6 bases). Germline V CDR1 and CDR2: LNHDA, SQIVND (reference sequence). CDR3 length: 13 residues. V lost 5 bases and J 0 bases, leaving 7 bases between the germline ends.

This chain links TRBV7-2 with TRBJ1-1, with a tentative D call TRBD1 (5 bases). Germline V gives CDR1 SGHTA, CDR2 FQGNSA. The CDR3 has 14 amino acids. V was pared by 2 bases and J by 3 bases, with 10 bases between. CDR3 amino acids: CASSLQGFDTEAFF. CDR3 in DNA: TGTGCCAGCAGCTTACAGGGCTTCGACACTGAAGCTTTCTTT.

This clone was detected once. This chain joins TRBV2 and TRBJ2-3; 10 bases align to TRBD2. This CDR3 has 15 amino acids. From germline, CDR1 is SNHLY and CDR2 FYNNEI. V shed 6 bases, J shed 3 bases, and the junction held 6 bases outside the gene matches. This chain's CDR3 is CASRLAGLPTDTQYF. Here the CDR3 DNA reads TGTGCCAGCAGACTAGCGGGGTTGCCTACAGATACGCAGTATTTT.

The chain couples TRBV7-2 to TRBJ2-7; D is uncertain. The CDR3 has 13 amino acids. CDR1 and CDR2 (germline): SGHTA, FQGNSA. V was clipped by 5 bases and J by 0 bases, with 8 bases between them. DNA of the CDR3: TGTGCCAGCAGCGAAGGCCGCTCCTACGAGCAGTACTTC. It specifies CASSEGRSYEQYF.

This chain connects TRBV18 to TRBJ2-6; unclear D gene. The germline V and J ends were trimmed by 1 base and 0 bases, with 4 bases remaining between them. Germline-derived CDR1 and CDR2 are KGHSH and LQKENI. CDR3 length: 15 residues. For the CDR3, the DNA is TGTGCCAGCTCACCACTTGACTCTGGGGCCAACGTCCTGACTTTC. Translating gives CASSPLDSGANVLTF.

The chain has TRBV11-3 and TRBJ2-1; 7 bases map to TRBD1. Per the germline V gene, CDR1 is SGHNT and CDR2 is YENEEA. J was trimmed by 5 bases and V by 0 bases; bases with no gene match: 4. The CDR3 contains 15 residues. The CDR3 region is CASSLEGTVDNEQFF. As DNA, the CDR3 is TGTGCCAGCAGCTTAGAAGGGACAGTGGACAATGAGCAGTTCTTC.

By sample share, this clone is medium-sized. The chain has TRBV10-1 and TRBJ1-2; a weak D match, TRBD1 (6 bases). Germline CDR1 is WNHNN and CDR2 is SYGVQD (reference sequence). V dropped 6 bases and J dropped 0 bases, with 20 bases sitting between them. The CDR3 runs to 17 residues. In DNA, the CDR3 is TGCGCCAGCAGCCTATTACGACAGGCATCATCTAACTATGGCTACACCTTC. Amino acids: CASSLLRQASSNYGYTF.

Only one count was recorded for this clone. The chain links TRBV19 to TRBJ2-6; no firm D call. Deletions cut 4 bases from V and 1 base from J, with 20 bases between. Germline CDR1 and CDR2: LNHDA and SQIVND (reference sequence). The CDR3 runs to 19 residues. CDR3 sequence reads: CASSTRRGAFFSGANVLTF. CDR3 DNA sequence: TGTGCCAGTAGTACCCGACGTGGAGCTTTCTTTTCTGGGGCCAACGTCCTGACTTTC.

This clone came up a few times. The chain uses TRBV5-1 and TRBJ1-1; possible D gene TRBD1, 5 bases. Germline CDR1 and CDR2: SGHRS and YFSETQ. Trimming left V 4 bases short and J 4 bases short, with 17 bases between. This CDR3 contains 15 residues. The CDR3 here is CASSAQGSGGTEAFF. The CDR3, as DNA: TGCGCCAGCAGCGCCCAAGGGTCCGGGGGCACTGAAGCTTTCTTT.

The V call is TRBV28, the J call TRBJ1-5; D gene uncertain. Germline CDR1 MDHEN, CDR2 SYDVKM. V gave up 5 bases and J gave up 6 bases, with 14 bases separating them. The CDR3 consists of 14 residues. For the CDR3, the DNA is TGTGCCAGCAGTACAAACAGAGACTCTCAGCCCCAGCATTTT. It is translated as CASSTNRDSQPQHF.

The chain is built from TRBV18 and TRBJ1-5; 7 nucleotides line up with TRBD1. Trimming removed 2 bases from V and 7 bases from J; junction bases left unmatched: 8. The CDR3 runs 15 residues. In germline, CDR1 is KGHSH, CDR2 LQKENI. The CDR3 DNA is TGTGCCAGCTCACCAGCCAGGGGGGAAGGGCAGCCCCAGCATTTT. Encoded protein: CASSPARGEGQPQHF.

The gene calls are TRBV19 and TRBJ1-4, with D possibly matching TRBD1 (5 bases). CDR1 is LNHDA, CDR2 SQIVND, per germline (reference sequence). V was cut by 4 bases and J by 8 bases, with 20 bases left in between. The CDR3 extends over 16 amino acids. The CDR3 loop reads CASSRPGRDAREKLFF. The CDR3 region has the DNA TGTGCCAGTAGTAGACCGGGCAGGGACGCGCGAGAAAAACTGTTTTTT. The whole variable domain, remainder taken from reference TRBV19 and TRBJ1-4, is DGGITQSPKYLFRKEGQNVTLSCEQNLNHDAMYWYRQDPGQGLRLIYYSQIVNDFQKGDIAEGYSVSREKKESFPLTVTSAQKNPTAFYLCASSRPGRDAREKLFFGSGTQLSVL.

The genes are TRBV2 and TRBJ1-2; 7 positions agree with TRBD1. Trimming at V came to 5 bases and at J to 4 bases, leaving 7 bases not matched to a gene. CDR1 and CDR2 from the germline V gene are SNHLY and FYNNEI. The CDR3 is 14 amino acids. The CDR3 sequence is CASSTGTDLYGYTF. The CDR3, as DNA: TGTGCCAGCAGTACCGGGACAGACCTCTATGGCTACACCTTC.

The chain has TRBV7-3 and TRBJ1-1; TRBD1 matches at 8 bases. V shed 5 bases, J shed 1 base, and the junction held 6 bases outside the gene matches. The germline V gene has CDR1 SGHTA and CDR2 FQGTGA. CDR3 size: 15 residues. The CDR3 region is CASSAQGATNTEAFF. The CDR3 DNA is TGTGCCAGCAGCGCCCAGGGGGCTACGAACACTGAAGCTTTCTTT.

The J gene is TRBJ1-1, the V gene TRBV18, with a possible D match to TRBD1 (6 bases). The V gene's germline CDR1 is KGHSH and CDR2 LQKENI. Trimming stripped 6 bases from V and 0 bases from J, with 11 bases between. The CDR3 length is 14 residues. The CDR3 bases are TGTGCCAGCTCCCAAGGACAGATGAACACTGAAGCTTTCTTT. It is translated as CASSQGQMNTEAFF.

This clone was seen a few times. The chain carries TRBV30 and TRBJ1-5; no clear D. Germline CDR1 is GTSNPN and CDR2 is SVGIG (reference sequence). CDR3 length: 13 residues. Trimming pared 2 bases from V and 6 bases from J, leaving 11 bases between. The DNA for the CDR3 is TGTGCCTGGAGTTCCCGGTCGGCTCAGCCCCAGCATTTT. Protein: CAWSSRSAQPQHF. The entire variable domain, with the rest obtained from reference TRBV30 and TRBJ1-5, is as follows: SQTIHQWPATLVQPVGSPLSLECTVEGTSNPNLYWYRQAAGRGLQLLFYSVGIGQISSEVPQNLSASRPQDRQFILSSKKLLLSDSGFYLCAWSSRSAQPQHFGDGTRLSIL.

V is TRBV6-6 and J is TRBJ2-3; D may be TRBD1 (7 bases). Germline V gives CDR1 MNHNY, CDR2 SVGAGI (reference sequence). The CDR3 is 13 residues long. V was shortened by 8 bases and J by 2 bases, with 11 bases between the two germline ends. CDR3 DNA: TGTGCCAGCGACAGGGACTCCACAGATACGCAGTATTTT. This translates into CASDRDSTDTQYF.

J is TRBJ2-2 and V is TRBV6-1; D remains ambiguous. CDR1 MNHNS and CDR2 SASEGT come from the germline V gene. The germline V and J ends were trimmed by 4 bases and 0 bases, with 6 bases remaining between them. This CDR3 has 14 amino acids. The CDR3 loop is CASSGTANTGELFF. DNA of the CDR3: TGTGCCAGCAGTGGGACGGCGAACACCGGGGAGCTGTTTTTT.

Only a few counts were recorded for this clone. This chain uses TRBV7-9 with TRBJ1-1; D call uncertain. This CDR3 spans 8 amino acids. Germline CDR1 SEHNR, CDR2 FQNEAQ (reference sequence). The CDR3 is CADTEAFF. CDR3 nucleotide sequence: TGTGCGGACACTGAAGCTTTCTTT.

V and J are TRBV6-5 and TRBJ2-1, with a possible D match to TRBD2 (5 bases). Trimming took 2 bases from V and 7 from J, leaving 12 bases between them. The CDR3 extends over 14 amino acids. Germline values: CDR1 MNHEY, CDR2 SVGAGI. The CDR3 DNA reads TGTGCCAGCAGTTACGGCGGAGGAGTTAATGAGCAGTTCTTC. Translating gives CASSYGGGVNEQFF.

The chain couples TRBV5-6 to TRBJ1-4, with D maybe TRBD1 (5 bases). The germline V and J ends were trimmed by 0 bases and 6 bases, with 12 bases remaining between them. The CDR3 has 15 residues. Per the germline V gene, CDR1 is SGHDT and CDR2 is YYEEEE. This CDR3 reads CASSLVGGLDEKLFF. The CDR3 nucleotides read TGTGCCAGCAGCTTGGTCGGGGGTCTGGATGAAAAACTGTTTTTT.

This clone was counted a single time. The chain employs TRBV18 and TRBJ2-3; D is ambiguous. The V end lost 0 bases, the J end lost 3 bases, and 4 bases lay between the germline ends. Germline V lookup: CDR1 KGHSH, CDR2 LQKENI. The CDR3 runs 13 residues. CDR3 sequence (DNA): TGTGCCAGCTCACCACCTATGACAGATACGCAGTATTTT. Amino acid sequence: CASSPPMTDTQYF. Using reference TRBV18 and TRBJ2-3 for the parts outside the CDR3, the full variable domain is NAGVMQNPRHLVRRRGQEARLRCSPMKGHSHVYWYRQLPEEGLKFMVYLQKENIIDESGMPKERFSAEFPKEGPSILRIQQVVRGDSAAYFCASSPPMTDTQYFGPGTRLTVL.

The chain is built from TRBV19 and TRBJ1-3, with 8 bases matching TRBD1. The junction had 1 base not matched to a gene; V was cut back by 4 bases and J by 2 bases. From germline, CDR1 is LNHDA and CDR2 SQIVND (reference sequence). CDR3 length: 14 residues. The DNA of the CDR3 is TGTGCCAGTAGTAAGACAGGGGCTGGAAACACCATATATTTT. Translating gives CASSKTGAGNTIYF.

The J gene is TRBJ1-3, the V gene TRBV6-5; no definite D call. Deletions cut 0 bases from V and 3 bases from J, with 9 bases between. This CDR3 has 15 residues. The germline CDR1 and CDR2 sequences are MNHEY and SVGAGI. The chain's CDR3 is CASSYSYGGGNTIYF. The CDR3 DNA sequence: TGTGCCAGCAGTTACTCGTATGGAGGTGGAAACACCATATATTTT.

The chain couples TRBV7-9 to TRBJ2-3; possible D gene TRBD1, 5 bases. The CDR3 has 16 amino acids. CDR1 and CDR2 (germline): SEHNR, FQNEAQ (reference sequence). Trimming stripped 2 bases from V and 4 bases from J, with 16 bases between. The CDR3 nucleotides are TGTGCCAGCAGCTTAAATAGTGCGACAGTAGCAGATACGCAGTATTTT. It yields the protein CASSLNSATVADTQYF.

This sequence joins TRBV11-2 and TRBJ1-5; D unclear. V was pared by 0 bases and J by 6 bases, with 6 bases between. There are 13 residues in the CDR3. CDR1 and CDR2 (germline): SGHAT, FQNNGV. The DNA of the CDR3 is TGTGCCAGCAGCTTAGATTTAAGTCAGCCCCAGCATTTT. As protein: CASSLDLSQPQHF.

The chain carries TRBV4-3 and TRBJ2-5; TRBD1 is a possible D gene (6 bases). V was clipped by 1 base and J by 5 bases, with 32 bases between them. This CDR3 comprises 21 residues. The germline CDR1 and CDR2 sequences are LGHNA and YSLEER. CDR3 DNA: TGCGCCAGCAGCCAAGCTCGTCCGACGGATCTCTTGGGCGACAGGCAGGAGACCCAGTACTTC. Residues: CASSQARPTDLLGDRQETQYF.

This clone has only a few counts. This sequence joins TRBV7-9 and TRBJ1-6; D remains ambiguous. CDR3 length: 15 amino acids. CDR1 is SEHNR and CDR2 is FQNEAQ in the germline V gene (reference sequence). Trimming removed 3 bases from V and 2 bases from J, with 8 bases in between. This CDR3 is CASSLGGPYNSPLHF. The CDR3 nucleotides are TGTGCCAGCAGCTTGGGCGGACCCTATAATTCACCCCTCCACTTT.

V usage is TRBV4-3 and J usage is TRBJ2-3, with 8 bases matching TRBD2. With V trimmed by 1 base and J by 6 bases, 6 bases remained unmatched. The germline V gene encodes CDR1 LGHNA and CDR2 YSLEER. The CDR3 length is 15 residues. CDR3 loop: CASSQVAGPGDTQYF. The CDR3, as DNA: TGCGCCAGCAGCCAAGTAGCGGGGCCGGGGGATACGCAGTATTTT.

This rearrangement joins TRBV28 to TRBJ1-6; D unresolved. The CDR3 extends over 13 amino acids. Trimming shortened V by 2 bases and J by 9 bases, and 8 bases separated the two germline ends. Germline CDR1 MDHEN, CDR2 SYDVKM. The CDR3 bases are TGTGCCAGCAGTTTAGTTTCGGTTTCACCCCTCCACTTT. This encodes CASSLVSVSPLHF.